This T cell receptor beta chain is from a study of tumor and adjacent non-tumor tissue in lung cancer. As for the study in general: Patients comprised about a dozen adenocarcinoma, a couple of squamous cell carcinoma and 1 small cell lung cancer. Patients were aged about 31 to 85, some 10 men and about five women, stage I to III. Study-wide findings and caveats: Compared with tumor, normal lung showed significantly lower TCR diversity. In normal lung, the top 100 clones were significantly more dominant than in tumor.

The template was RNA from unsorted bulk tissue. About this clonotype: As yet, its antigen is unknown. One end of the junction varies from germline; a read error may be responsible.

Germline V gene lookup returns CDR1 SQVTM and CDR2 ANQGSEA. This CDR3 comprises 11 residues. Three rounds of nested PCR, following a modified ARM-PCR protocol, produced the TCRbeta library. TCRdb recomputed calls from the multiplex PCR reads with MiXCR, one row per CDR3 protein. There are 90,000 to 130,000 distinct CDR3 sequences in the sample; roughly 84% occur only once, and about 23% lies in the top ten. The V gene is TRBV29-1, the J gene TRBJ2-7, with D unresolved. This clonotype was sampled from a man between 65 and 80 years old with non-small cell lung cancer. Sequenced input: lung tumor tissue. The CDR3 bases are TGCAGCGGGGTAGAGTCCTACGGGCAGCACTTC. Its translation: CSGVESYGQHF.